Listed here are 25 T cell receptor beta chains from one sample, sequenced in a study of shared clonotypes between healthy human individuals. CD45RO-negative CD8 cells positively selected for CCR7 made up the naive population, which excluded terminally differentiated effector memory CD45RA+ cells. Profiled with immunoSEQ multiplex PCR; TCRdb holds only in-frame clones, not every one. In the table there are about 2.1 million clones, approximately 94% of which are singletons. The material sequenced was naive CD8+ T cells from PBMCs. The receptors were gathered from a man aged 18 to 30 in good health. Some clones in this sample may be carry-over from other donors' samples.

This rearrangement joins TRBV23-1 to TRBJ2-5; 7 positions agree with TRBD1. TRBV23-1 is labeled an ORF, and its function is uncertain. This CDR3 comprises 14 residues. The ends lost 8 bases at V and 2 bases at J; junction bases unmatched: 8. DNA for the CDR3: TGCGCCAGCGCGGCAGGGACAGTACAAGAGACCCAGTACTTC. As protein: CASAAGTVQETQYF.

The chain couples TRBV7-6 to TRBJ2-5, with D possibly matching TRBD2 (5 bases). Trimming removed 1 base at V and 2 bases at J, with 8 bases between. Germline V gives CDR1 SGHVS, CDR2 FNYEAQ. The CDR3 is made up of 14 amino acids. CDR3 region: CASSLDERQETQYF. Written as DNA, the CDR3 is TGTGCCAGCAGCTTAGACGAGCGGCAAGAGACCCAGTACTTC.

The gene calls are TRBV7-9 and TRBJ2-7; no definite D call. Trimming stripped 1 base from V and 3 bases from J, with 7 bases between. Germline V gene sequence: CDR1 SEHNR, CDR2 FQNEAQ (reference sequence). The CDR3 has 13 residues. CDR3 in amino acids: CASSLEGFYEQYF. The CDR3 bases are TGTGCCAGCAGCTTAGAAGGCTTCTACGAGCAGTACTTC.

This clone was seen a few times. Other DNA sequences within the sample encode an identical CDR3. The gene calls are TRBV7-9 and TRBJ1-5; D is unresolved. The CDR3 consists of 12 residues. The germline V gene encodes CDR1 SEHNR and CDR2 FQNEAQ (reference sequence). V lost 2 bases to trimming and J lost 4 bases, with 3 bases between them. CDR3 nucleotide sequence: TGTGCCAGCAGCTTACAGAATCAGCCCCAGCATTTT. Translating it yields CASSLQNQPQHF.

This rearrangement joins TRBV15 to TRBJ1-1, with 7 positions matching TRBD1. Germline-derived CDR1 and CDR2 are LNHNV and YYDKDF (reference sequence). The CDR3 is 17 amino acids. J gave up 0 bases and V 0 bases, and 7 bases lay outside the gene matches. CDR3 nucleotide sequence: TGTGCCACCAGCAGAGATGGCCAGGGGGAGATGAACACTGAAGCTTTCTTT. This translates into CATSRDGQGEMNTEAFF.

The chain is built from TRBV7-8 and TRBJ1-5; a possible D gene is TRBD1 (6 bases). Trimming removed 1 base at V and 7 bases at J, with 8 bases between. CDR1 and CDR2 (germline): SGHVS, FQNEAQ. The CDR3 extends over 13 amino acids. The DNA of the CDR3 is TGTGCCAGCAGCTTAGAAGGGGGGCAGCCCCAGCATTTT. Its translation is CASSLEGGQPQHF.

The V call is TRBV28, the J call TRBJ2-7; D possibly uses TRBD1 or TRBD2 (5 bases each). The V and J ends lost 7 bases and 3 bases respectively, with 22 bases between them. This CDR3 spans 16 amino acids. The germline V gene encodes CDR1 MDHEN and CDR2 SYDVKM. The CDR3 region has the DNA TGTGCCAGCAAAAAAGAGGGAGACCAGGGCGTCTACGAGCAGTACTTC. Its translation: CASKKEGDQGVYEQYF.

The J gene is TRBJ2-2, the V gene TRBV7-9, with TRBD2 identical over 8 bases. The CDR3 runs 17 residues. The junction had 13 bases not matched to a gene; V was cut back by 4 bases and J by 6 bases. The germline gives CDR1 SEHNR, CDR2 FQNEAQ (reference sequence). The CDR3 here is CASSSLGRAGGAGELFF. The CDR3 DNA follows: TGTGCCAGCAGCTCCCTGGGGCGGGCGGGAGGAGCCGGGGAGCTGTTTTTT.

V is TRBV30 and J is TRBJ2-7, with D maybe TRBD1 (6 bases). The CDR3 runs to 13 residues. Germline V gives CDR1 GTSNPN, CDR2 SVGIG (reference sequence). The germline V and J ends were trimmed by 0 bases and 5 bases, with 11 bases remaining between them. The CDR3 is CAWSVGRGHEQYF. Written as DNA, the CDR3 is TGTGCCTGGAGTGTTGGCAGGGGCCACGAGCAGTACTTC.

The chain employs TRBV11-2 and TRBJ1-5; unclear D gene. Between the trimmed V and J ends, which lost 3 bases and 3 bases, there was a span of 9 bases. The CDR3 is made up of 14 amino acids. Germline CDR1 is SGHAT and CDR2 is FQNNGV. The CDR3 loop is CASSFDWDNQPQHF. DNA for the CDR3: TGTGCCAGCAGCTTTGACTGGGACAATCAGCCCCAGCATTTT.

This chain uses TRBV30 with TRBJ2-5, with 9 bases that match TRBD1. The assigned J gene may be wrong: the sequence end matches TRBJ2-7 better. The germline gives CDR1 GTSNPN, CDR2 SVGIG (reference sequence). CDR3 length: 12 amino acids. The CDR3 region is CAWGDRAAEQYF. The DNA of the CDR3 is TGTGCCTGGGGGGACAGGGCAGCCGAGCAGTACTTC.

The chain recombines TRBV28 with TRBJ2-1; D is undetermined. The CDR3 length is 13 residues. Germline V gene sequence: CDR1 MDHEN, CDR2 SYDVKM. V gave up 1 base and J gave up 9 bases, with 10 bases separating them. The CDR3 is CASSLSWQTEQFF. In DNA, the CDR3 is TGTGCCAGCAGTTTATCGTGGCAGACTGAGCAGTTCTTC.

This clone appeared a single time. V gene TRBV5-6 combines with J gene TRBJ2-7; 13 bases align to TRBD2. The germline CDR1 and CDR2 sequences are SGHDT and YYEEEE. The CDR3 is 15 residues long. V lost 4 bases, J lost 11 bases, and 12 bases stayed unmatched. The CDR3 sequence is CASSKGLAGRAVKYF. CDR3 DNA sequence: TGTGCCAGCAGCAAGGGACTAGCGGGGAGGGCAGTTAAGTACTTC. Looking up the rest from reference TRBV5-6 and TRBJ2-7 gives the full variable domain: DAGVTQSPTHLIKTRGQQVTLRCSPKSGHDTVSWYQQALGQGPQFIFQYYEEEERQRGNFPDRFSGHQFPNYSSELNVNALLLGDSALYLCASSKGLAGRAVKYFGPGTRLTVT.

This chain connects TRBV5-1 to TRBJ1-2, with a tentative D call TRBD1 (5 bases). CDR1 and CDR2 from the germline V gene are SGHRS and YFSETQ. Trimming shortened V by 3 bases and J by 2 bases, and 11 bases separated the two germline ends. The CDR3 runs to 14 residues. CDR3: CASSWAGQNYGYTF. The CDR3 DNA reads as TGCGCCAGCAGCTGGGCCGGACAAAACTATGGCTACACCTTC.

This clone was counted once. The V call is TRBV5-6, the J call TRBJ1-2, with a tentative D call TRBD1 (5 bases). The CDR3 contains 14 residues. Germline loops: CDR1 SGHDT, CDR2 YYEEEE. Deletions cut 2 bases from V and 2 bases from J, with 10 bases between. CDR3 coding DNA: TGTGCCAGCAGCTTTGGGGCCTCCAACTATGGCTACACCTTC. This translates into CASSFGASNYGYTF.

The chain employs TRBV27 and TRBJ2-1; D ambiguous. This CDR3 contains 15 residues. Germline-derived CDR1 and CDR2 are MNHEY and SMNVEV (reference sequence). V was trimmed by 3 bases and J by 3 bases, leaving 12 bases between them. The CDR3: CASSFGQTVYNEQFF. The DNA of the CDR3 is TGTGCCAGCAGTTTTGGGCAGACCGTCTACAATGAGCAGTTCTTC.

The rearrangement links TRBV5-1 to TRBJ2-1; TRBD2 matches 14 bases. CDR3 size: 16 residues. Germline V gives CDR1 SGHRS, CDR2 YFSETQ. V was clipped by 4 bases and J by 4 bases; unmatched bases: 4. Here the CDR3 reads CASSAGLAGGYNEQFF. The CDR3 nucleotides are TGCGCCAGCAGCGCAGGACTAGCGGGAGGATACAATGAGCAGTTCTTC.

The rearrangement links TRBV14 to TRBJ2-2; 8 positions agree with TRBD2. With V trimmed by 2 bases and J by 5 bases, 16 bases remained unmatched. Germline CDR1 reads SGHDN; CDR2 reads FVKESK. This CDR3 spans 19 amino acids. The CDR3 protein is CASSQKTILAGLGTGELFF. The DNA for the CDR3 is TGTGCCAGCAGCCAAAAGACGATCCTAGCGGGCCTTGGGACCGGGGAGCTGTTTTTT. Complete variable domain (other parts from reference TRBV14 and TRBJ2-2): EAGVTQFPSHSVIEKGQTVTLRCDPISGHDNLYWYRRVMGKEIKFLLHFVKESKQDESGMPNNRFLAERTGGTYSTLKVQPAELEDSGVYFCASSQKTILAGLGTGELFFGEGSRLTVL.

The chain employs TRBV9 and TRBJ2-2, with a weak D call TRBD2 (5 bases). CDR1 is SGDLS and CDR2 is YYNGEE in the germline V gene. The CDR3 covers 17 residues. Between the trimmed V and J ends, which lost 4 bases and 2 bases, there was a span of 18 bases. CDR3 in amino acids: CASSPGPFLANTGELFF. Written as DNA, the CDR3 is TGTGCCAGCAGCCCCGGTCCTTTCCTAGCAAACACCGGGGAGCTGTTTTTT.

The chain combines TRBV27 with TRBJ1-2; no definite D call. Germline V gene lookup returns CDR1 MNHEY and CDR2 SMNVEV (reference sequence). The V end was cut by 3 bases, the J end by 4 bases, with 12 bases between. The CDR3 length is 14 residues. CDR3 sequence: CASSFSYQSYGYTF. The CDR3 DNA reads TGTGCCAGCAGTTTCTCGTACCAGAGCTATGGCTACACCTTC.

About this clone: The sample holds other DNA sequences that translate to the same CDR3. V is TRBV7-3 and J is TRBJ2-1, with 11 bases fitting TRBD2. Germline V CDR1 and CDR2: SGHTA, FQGTGA. The CDR3 consists of 15 residues. Trimming removed 5 bases from V and 4 bases from J; junction bases left unmatched: 4. This CDR3 reads CASSLLAGAYNEQFF. Written as DNA, the CDR3 is TGTGCCAGCAGCCTACTAGCGGGGGCGTACAATGAGCAGTTCTTC.

The chain carries TRBV27 and TRBJ1-2, with D perhaps matching TRBD1 (5 bases). The CDR3 has 14 residues. V lost 8 bases and J 2 bases, leaving 15 bases between the germline ends. CDR1 MNHEY and CDR2 SMNVEV come from the germline V gene (reference sequence). CDR3 in DNA: TGTGCCAGCTCAATCGGGGCGGGAAACTATGGCTACACCTTC. Protein sequence: CASSIGAGNYGYTF.

This CDR3 reads CASSLWAGGPSYEQFF. The CDR3 nucleotides are TGTGCCAGCAGCTTGTGGGCGGGAGGGCCGAGCTATGAGCAGTTCTTC. This chain uses TRBV5-4 with TRBJ2-1; TRBD2 matches 9 bases. V was clipped by 1 base and J by 8 bases; unmatched bases: 10. The CDR3 consists of 16 residues. Germline V gives CDR1 SGHNT, CDR2 YYREEE (reference sequence).

CDR3 amino acids: CASSGRLAGNTGELFF. DNA of the CDR3: TGTGCCAGCAGTGGCCGACTAGCGGGGAACACCGGGGAGCTGTTTTTT. This chain links TRBV27 with TRBJ2-2; 10 bases align to TRBD2. With V trimmed by 5 bases and J by 1 base, 4 bases remained unmatched. The germline gives CDR1 MNHEY, CDR2 SMNVEV (reference sequence). The CDR3 consists of 16 residues.

The J gene is TRBJ2-1, the V gene TRBV7-3; tentative D call: TRBD1 (5 bases). V lost 5 bases and J 7 bases, leaving 12 bases between the germline ends. Germline CDR1 is SGHTA and CDR2 is FQGTGA. The CDR3 is 13 residues long. The CDR3 DNA reads TGTGCCAGCAGCCTTCAGGGTAGGAATGAGCAGTTCTTC. Residues: CASSLQGRNEQFF.